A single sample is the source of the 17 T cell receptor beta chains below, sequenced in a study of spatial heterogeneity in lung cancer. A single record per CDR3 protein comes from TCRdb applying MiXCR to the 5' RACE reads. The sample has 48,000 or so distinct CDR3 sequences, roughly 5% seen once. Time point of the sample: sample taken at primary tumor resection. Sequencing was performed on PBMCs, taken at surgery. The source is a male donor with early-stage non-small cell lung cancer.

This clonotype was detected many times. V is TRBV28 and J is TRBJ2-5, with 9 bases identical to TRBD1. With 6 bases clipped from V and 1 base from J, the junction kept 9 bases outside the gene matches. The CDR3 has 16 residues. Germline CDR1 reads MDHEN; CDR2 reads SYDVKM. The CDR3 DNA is TGTGCCAGCAGCCGGGGAGGGACAGGGACCCAAGAGACCCAGTACTTC. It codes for CASSRGGTGTQETQYF.

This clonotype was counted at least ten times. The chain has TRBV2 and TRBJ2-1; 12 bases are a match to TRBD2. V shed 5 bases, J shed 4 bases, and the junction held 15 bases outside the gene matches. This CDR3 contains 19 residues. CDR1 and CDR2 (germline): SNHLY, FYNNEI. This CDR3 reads CASSLTGTSGHPMYNEQFF. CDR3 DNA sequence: TGTGCCAGCAGTCTCACTGGGACTAGCGGGCATCCCATGTACAATGAGCAGTTCTTC.

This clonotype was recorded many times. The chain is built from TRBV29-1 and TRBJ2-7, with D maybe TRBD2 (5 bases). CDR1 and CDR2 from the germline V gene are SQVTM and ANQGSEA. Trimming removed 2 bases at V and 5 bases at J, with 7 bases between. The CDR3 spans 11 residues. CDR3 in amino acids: CSVEKGDEQYF. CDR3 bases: TGCAGCGTTGAAAAGGGAGACGAGCAGTACTTC.

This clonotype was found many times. In DNA form, the CDR3 reads TGCAGTGCTAGATCCTACAGGGACGGCGAGCAGTACTTC. Its protein product is CSARSYRDGEQYF. This chain connects TRBV20-1 to TRBJ2-7, with TRBD1 as a possible D gene (6 bases). Germline-derived CDR1 and CDR2 are DFQATT and SNEGSKA (reference sequence). The CDR3 covers 13 residues. V lost 2 bases and J 6 bases, leaving 14 bases between the germline ends.

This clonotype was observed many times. The CDR3 coding sequence is TGCGCCAGCTGGACGGGGACTAGCGGGGGTGAGCAGTACTTC. Translation gives CASWTGTSGGEQYF. This rearrangement joins TRBV10-2 to TRBJ2-7; 14 nucleotides align to TRBD2. This CDR3 contains 14 residues. Germline V gene data show CDR1 as WSHSY and CDR2 as SAAADI. With V trimmed by 8 bases and J by 7 bases, 7 bases remained unmatched.

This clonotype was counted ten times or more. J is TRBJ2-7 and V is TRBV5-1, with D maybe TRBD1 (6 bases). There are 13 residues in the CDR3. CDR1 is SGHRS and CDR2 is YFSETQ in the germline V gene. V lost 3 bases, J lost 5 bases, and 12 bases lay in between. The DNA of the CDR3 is TGCGCCAGCAGCTCCCAGGGGTCCGACGAGCAGTACTTC. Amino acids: CASSSQGSDEQYF.

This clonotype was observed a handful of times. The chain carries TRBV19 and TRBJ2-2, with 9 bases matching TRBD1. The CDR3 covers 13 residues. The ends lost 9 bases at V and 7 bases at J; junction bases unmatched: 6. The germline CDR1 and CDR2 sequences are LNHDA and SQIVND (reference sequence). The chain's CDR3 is CASRQGEGGELFF. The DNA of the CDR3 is TGTGCCAGCCGACAGGGGGAAGGCGGGGAGCTGTTTTTT.

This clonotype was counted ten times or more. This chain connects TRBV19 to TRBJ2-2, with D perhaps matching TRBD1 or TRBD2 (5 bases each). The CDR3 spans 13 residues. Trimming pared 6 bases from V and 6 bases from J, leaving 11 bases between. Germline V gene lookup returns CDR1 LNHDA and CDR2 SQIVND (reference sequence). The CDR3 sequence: CASRQVRAGELFF. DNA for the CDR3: TGTGCCAGTAGACAGGTGCGGGCCGGGGAGCTGTTTTTT.

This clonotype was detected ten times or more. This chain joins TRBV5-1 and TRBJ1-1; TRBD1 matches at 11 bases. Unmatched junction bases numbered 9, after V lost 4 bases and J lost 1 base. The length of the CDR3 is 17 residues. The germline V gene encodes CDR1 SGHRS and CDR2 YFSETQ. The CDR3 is CASSLRGQGAGNTEAFF. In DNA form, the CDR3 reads TGCGCCAGCAGCCTGCGAGGACAGGGGGCAGGGAACACTGAAGCTTTCTTT.

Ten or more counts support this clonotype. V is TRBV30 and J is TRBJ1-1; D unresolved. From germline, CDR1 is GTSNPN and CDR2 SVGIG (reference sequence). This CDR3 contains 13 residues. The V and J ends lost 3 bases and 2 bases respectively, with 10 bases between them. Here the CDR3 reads CAWRYLGNTEAFF. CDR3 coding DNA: TGTGCCTGGAGGTATCTGGGAAACACTGAAGCTTTCTTT.

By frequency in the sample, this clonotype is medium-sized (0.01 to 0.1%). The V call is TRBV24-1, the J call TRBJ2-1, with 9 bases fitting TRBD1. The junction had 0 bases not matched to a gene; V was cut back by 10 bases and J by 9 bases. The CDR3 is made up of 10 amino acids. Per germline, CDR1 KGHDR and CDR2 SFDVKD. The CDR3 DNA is TGTGCCACACAGGGGGCTGAGCAGTTCTTC. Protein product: CATQGAEQFF.

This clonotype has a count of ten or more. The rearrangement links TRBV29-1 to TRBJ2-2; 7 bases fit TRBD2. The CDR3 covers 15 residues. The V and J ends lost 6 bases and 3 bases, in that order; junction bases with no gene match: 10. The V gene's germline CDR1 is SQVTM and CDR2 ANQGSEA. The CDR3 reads CSVGGTRWDTGELFF. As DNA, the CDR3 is TGCAGCGTGGGAGGGACCCGGTGGGACACCGGGGAGCTGTTTTTT.

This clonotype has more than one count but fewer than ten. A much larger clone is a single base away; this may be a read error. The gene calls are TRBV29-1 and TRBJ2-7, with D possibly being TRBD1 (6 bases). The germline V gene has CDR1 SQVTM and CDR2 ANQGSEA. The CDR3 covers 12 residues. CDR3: CGVEGGTDEQYF. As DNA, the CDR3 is TGCGGCGTTGAAGGGGGAACAGATGAGCAGTACTTC.

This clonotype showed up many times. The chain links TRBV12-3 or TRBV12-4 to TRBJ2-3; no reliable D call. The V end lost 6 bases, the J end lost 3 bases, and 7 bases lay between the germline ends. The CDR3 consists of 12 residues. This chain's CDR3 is CASRPGTDTQYF. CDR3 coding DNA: TGTGCCAGCAGACCGGGTACAGATACGCAGTATTTT.

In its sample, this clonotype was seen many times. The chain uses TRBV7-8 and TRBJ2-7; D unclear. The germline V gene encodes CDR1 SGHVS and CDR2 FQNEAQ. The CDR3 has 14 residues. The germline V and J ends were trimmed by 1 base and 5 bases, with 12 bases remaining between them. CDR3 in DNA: TGTGCCAGCAGCTTAGTCCTAGGCCGAAACGAGCAGTACTTC. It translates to CASSLVLGRNEQYF.

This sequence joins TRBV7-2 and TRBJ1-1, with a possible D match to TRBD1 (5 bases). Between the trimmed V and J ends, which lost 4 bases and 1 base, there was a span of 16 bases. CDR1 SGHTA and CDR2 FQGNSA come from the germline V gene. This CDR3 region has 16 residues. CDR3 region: CASSSRAQERNTEAFF. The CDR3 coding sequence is TGTGCCAGCAGCTCCCGTGCACAGGAACGGAACACTGAAGCTTTCTTT.

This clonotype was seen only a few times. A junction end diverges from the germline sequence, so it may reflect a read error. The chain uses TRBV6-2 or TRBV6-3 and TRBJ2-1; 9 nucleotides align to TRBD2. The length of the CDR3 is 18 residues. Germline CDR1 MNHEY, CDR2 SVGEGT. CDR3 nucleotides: TGTGCCAGCAGCTACTCTATCCTCTTCTTAGCGGGAGACAATGAGCAGTTCTTC. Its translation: CASSYSILFLAGDNEQFF.